A single sample is the source of the 14 T cell receptor beta chains below, sequenced in a study of T-cell memory formation after mild COVID-19. TCRdb re-analysed the 5' RACE reads in MiXCR, keeping a single row per CDR3 protein. The table has 190,000 or so distinct CDR3 sequences, over 20% seen once. Sequencing was performed on PBMCs or a T cell subset sorted from them (not recorded which). The source is an adult woman who had mild COVID-19 (a few samples of this study predate the infection). Cell type and time point are not known.

This clonotype is a singleton in its sample. This chain uses TRBV6-1 with TRBJ1-1, with D possibly TRBD1 on 6 matching bases. CDR1 and CDR2 (germline): MNHNS, SASEGT. V lost 6 bases, J lost 5 bases, and 16 bases lay in between. The CDR3 is 14 amino acids. The CDR3 region has the DNA TGTGCCAGCAGGGAGAGGGGGGGAGTTACTGAAGCTTTCTTT. Translated: CASRERGGVTEAFF.

In DNA, the CDR3 is TGTGCCAGCAGCTTACTGTCCCCCTCAGCAGGCGCAGTCTATGGCTACACCTTC. Its protein product is CASSLLSPSAGAVYGYTF. The rearrangement uses TRBV5-4 and TRBJ1-2; D gene unclear. This CDR3 contains 18 residues. Germline values: CDR1 SGHNT, CDR2 YYREEE (reference sequence). V dropped 2 bases and J dropped 4 bases, with 24 bases sitting between them. Complete variable domain (other parts from reference TRBV5-4 and TRBJ1-2): ETGVTQSPTHLIKTRGQQVTLRCSSQSGHNTVSWYQQALGQGPQFIFQYYREEENGRGNFPPRFSGLQFPNYSSELNVNALELDDSALYLCASSLLSPSAGAVYGYTFGSGTRLTVV.

The sample holds a few counts of this clonotype. The gene calls are TRBV5-6 and TRBJ1-2; D gene uncertain. The CDR3 has 13 residues. The ends were cut back, 0 bases at V and 2 bases at J, with 5 bases in the middle. From germline, CDR1 is SGHDT and CDR2 YYEEEE. The CDR3, as DNA: TGTGCCAGCAGCTTGGACTCCAACTATGGCTACACCTTC. This gives the protein CASSLDSNYGYTF.

The chain couples TRBV15 to TRBJ2-5; D remains ambiguous. V lost 2 bases, J lost 5 bases, and 15 bases lay in between. CDR1 LNHNV and CDR2 YYDKDF come from the germline V gene (reference sequence). The CDR3 has 15 residues. In DNA form, the CDR3 reads TGTGCCACCAGCAGATTTTCCGCGGTGGAGGAGACCCAGTACTTC. It specifies CATSRFSAVEETQYF.

This clonotype was observed a handful of times. The rearrangement links TRBV5-1 to TRBJ2-3; D is ambiguous. Germline CDR1 and CDR2: SGHRS and YFSETQ. The CDR3 consists of 15 residues. Trimming took 2 bases from V and 1 from J, leaving 11 bases between them. CDR3 sequence: CASSFLTPGTDTQYF. The CDR3 DNA follows: TGCGCCAGCAGCTTTCTCACACCCGGCACAGATACGCAGTATTTT.

This clonotype was seen only a few times. This chain uses TRBV15 with TRBJ1-5; D is ambiguous. Per germline, CDR1 LNHNV and CDR2 YYDKDF (reference sequence). The V and J ends lost 5 bases and 4 bases respectively, with 9 bases between them. This CDR3 region has 13 residues. In DNA form, the CDR3 reads TGTGCCACCAGCGAGTCAGCGAATCAGCCCCAGCATTTT. Its translation is CATSESANQPQHF.

The sample holds a few counts of this clonotype. J is TRBJ2-2 and V is TRBV25-1; TRBD1 agrees at 8 bases. The CDR3 extends over 16 amino acids. J was trimmed by 0 bases and V by 6 bases; bases with no gene match: 6. Per the germline V gene, CDR1 is MGHDK and CDR2 is SYGVNS. The CDR3 is CASRPGQATNTGELFF. Here the CDR3 DNA reads TGTGCCAGCAGGCCGGGACAGGCCACGAACACCGGGGAGCTGTTTTTT.

This clonotype was counted ten times or more. The chain couples TRBV28 to TRBJ2-7; D is undetermined. V lost 4 bases and J lost 6, with 13 bases in between. In germline, CDR1 is MDHEN, CDR2 SYDVKM. This CDR3 spans 13 amino acids. Written as DNA, the CDR3 is TGTGCCAGCAGTTCCGACTGGGGTGGCGAGCAGTACTTC. Translation: CASSSDWGGEQYF. The full variable domain, completed using reference TRBV28 and TRBJ2-7, is DVKVTQSSRYLVKRTGEKVFLECVQDMDHENMFWYRQDPGLGLRLIYFSYDVKMKEKGDIPEGYSVSREKKERFSLILESASTNQTSMYLCASSSDWGGEQYFGPGTRLTVT.

In its sample, this clonotype was seen once. CDR3 loop: CSVGTGANYGYTF. The DNA for the CDR3 is TGCAGCGTTGGGACAGGGGCCAACTATGGCTACACCTTC. The rearrangement links TRBV29-1 to TRBJ1-2; 9 bases are a match to TRBD1. The CDR3 loop spans 13 amino acids. V shed 4 bases, J shed 2 bases, and the junction held 2 bases outside the gene matches. Germline assignment: CDR1 SQVTM and CDR2 ANQGSEA. Complete variable domain (other parts from reference TRBV29-1 and TRBJ1-2): SAVISQKPSRDICQRGTSLTIQCQVDSQVTMMFWYRQQPGQSLTLIATANQGSEATYESGFVIDKFPISRPNLTFSTLTVSNMSPEDSSIYLCSVGTGANYGYTFGSGTRLTVV.

This clonotype was seen more than once but under ten times. V is TRBV7-9 and J is TRBJ2-7; D is unclear. Germline V gives CDR1 SEHNR, CDR2 FQNEAQ (reference sequence). The V end lost 2 bases, the J end lost 3 bases, and 20 bases lay between the germline ends. CDR3 length: 17 residues. The CDR3 DNA follows: TGTGCCAGCAGCTTACTCCCAGGCGAAACGGAAAACTACGAGCAGTACTTC. Amino acids: CASSLLPGETENYEQYF.

This clonotype was found a few times. The V gene is TRBV27, the J gene TRBJ2-7; maybe TRBD2 (6 bases). This CDR3 has 11 residues. Trimming took off 11 bases at V and 2 bases at J, with 10 bases between the two ends. Germline-derived CDR1 and CDR2 are MNHEY and SMNVEV (reference sequence). CDR3 DNA sequence: TGTGCCGCGGGGTACCCCTACGAGCAGTACTTC. Translation gives CAAGYPYEQYF.

This clonotype was observed at least ten times. V and J are TRBV7-6 and TRBJ2-1, with TRBD1 matching over 9 bases. In germline, CDR1 is SGHVS, CDR2 FNYEAQ. Trimming cost V 4 bases and J 0 bases; bases outside gene matches: 1. The CDR3 has 15 amino acids. The CDR3 spells CASSSTGGSYNEQFF. As DNA, the CDR3 is TGTGCCAGCAGCTCGACAGGGGGCTCCTACAATGAGCAGTTCTTC.

In this sample, this clonotype turned up a few times. CDR3 sequence: CASSLRGVSTDTQYF. The CDR3, as DNA: TGTGCCAGCAGCTTACGCGGAGTCTCCACAGATACGCAGTATTTT. The chain links TRBV13 to TRBJ2-3; no definite D call. Germline lookup yields CDR1 PRHDT and CDR2 FYEKMQ (reference sequence). The CDR3 is 15 residues long. V was trimmed by 2 bases and J by 2 bases, leaving 11 bases between them.

The chain is built from TRBV12-3 or TRBV12-4 and TRBJ2-4; perhaps TRBD1 as D (6 bases). V shed 5 bases and J shed 6 bases, with 14 bases lying between them. The CDR3 sequence is 14 residues long. The CDR3 spells CASSATGLGNIQYF. DNA for the CDR3: TGTGCCAGCAGTGCAACAGGGTTGGGAAACATTCAGTACTTC.